What follows are 13 T cell receptor beta chains derived from one specimen sequenced in a study of blood T cell repertoires in COVID-19. Some clones are missing from TCRdb's copy, which holds only in-frame ones; the method was immunoSEQ multiplex PCR. The data hold about 98,000 clones, with approximately 80% observed a single time. Sequencing used peripheral blood. The receptors stem from a man between 60 and 75 years old with active or convalescent COVID-19.

The J gene is TRBJ2-4, the V gene TRBV6-1, with 12 bases identical to TRBD2. Germline-derived CDR1 and CDR2 are MNHNS and SASEGT. The trim removed 4 bases at V and 5 bases at J, leaving 6 bases unmatched. This CDR3 contains 16 residues. The CDR3 DNA is TGTGCCAGCAGTGGACTAGCGGGAGAGGAGGAAAACATTCAGTACTTC. Amino acid sequence: CASSGLAGEEENIQYF.

This clone was seen only a few times. CDR3 DNA sequence: TGTGCCAGCAGCCAACGGACAGGGGAAGCTTTCTTT. Amino acid sequence: CASSQRTGEAFF. The genes are TRBV3-1 (or the pseudogene TRBV3-2) and TRBJ1-1; 8 nucleotides agree with TRBD1. Germline CDR1 reads LGHDT; CDR2 reads YNNKEL (reference sequence). The J segment lost 8 bases and the V segment lost 2 bases, leaving 1 base of the junction unmatched. The CDR3 has 12 residues.

This sequence joins TRBV13 and TRBJ1-1, with 7 bases identical to TRBD1. The CDR3 length is 17 residues. Germline CDR1 and CDR2: PRHDT and FYEKMQ (reference sequence). V shed 0 bases, J shed 0 bases, and the junction held 7 bases outside the gene matches. The CDR3 reads CASSLGPQGVVNTEAFF. The CDR3, as DNA: TGTGCCAGCAGCTTAGGCCCCCAGGGGGTGGTGAACACTGAAGCTTTCTTT.

The V call is TRBV4-1, the J call TRBJ1-5, with TRBD1 matching 10 bases. The CDR3 totals 16 residues. The J segment lost 7 bases and the V segment lost 4 bases, leaving 10 bases of the junction unmatched. The germline gives CDR1 MGHRA, CDR2 YSYEKL. The CDR3 region has the DNA TGCGCCAGCAGCCCTACCCTAGACAGGGGGCCACAGCCCCAGCATTTT. It yields the protein CASSPTLDRGPQPQHF.

The chain recombines TRBV30 with TRBJ2-5; TRBD2 might be the D (5 bases). This CDR3 has 13 amino acids. Germline V gene sequence: CDR1 GTSNPN, CDR2 SVGIG (reference sequence). Trimming took 0 bases from V and 4 from J, leaving 9 bases between them. The CDR3 here is CAWSVPGGETQYF. DNA for the CDR3: TGTGCCTGGAGTGTACCCGGAGGAGAGACCCAGTACTTC.

The chain couples TRBV3-1 (or the pseudogene TRBV3-2) to TRBJ2-7; 7 bases fit TRBD2. CDR1 LGHDT and CDR2 YNNKEL come from the germline V gene (reference sequence). V was clipped by 4 bases and J by 2 bases; unmatched bases: 8. CDR3 size: 15 residues. Written as DNA, the CDR3 is TGTGCCAGCAGCCCTTCTGGGGAGGGCCCCTACGAGCAGTACTTC. Its protein product is CASSPSGEGPYEQYF.

This clone was picked up one time. J is TRBJ2-1 and V is TRBV7-8; D remains unclear. Germline-derived CDR1 and CDR2 are SGHVS and FQNEAQ. Between the trimmed V and J ends, which lost 5 bases and 3 bases, there was a span of 11 bases. The CDR3 consists of 14 residues. The CDR3 DNA sequence: TGTGCCAGCAGCCTGCGACTGGACTACAATGAGCAGTTCTTC. Protein sequence: CASSLRLDYNEQFF.

This clone appeared a single time. V gene TRBV18 combines with J gene TRBJ2-7, with D tentatively TRBD1 (5 bases). The V gene's germline CDR1 is KGHSH and CDR2 LQKENI. Trimming pared 6 bases from V and 3 bases from J, leaving 12 bases between. The CDR3 covers 13 residues. This CDR3 is CASSLRQHYEQYV. CDR3 DNA: TGTGCCAGCTCCCTTAGACAGCACTACGAGCAGTACGTC.

This rearrangement joins TRBV28 to TRBJ1-5; a possible D gene is TRBD1 (6 bases). The CDR3 sequence is 15 residues long. Deletions cut 10 bases from V and 1 base from J, with 17 bases between. Germline lookup yields CDR1 MDHEN and CDR2 SYDVKM. CDR3 in amino acids: CATTEGGLSNQPQHF. The CDR3 nucleotides read TGTGCCACTACGGAAGGGGGATTGAGCAATCAGCCCCAGCATTTT.

This clone appeared a few times. The chain couples TRBV30 to TRBJ1-6, with D possibly TRBD1 on 5 matching bases. V was cut by 0 bases and J by 6 bases, with 12 bases left in between. The V gene's germline CDR1 is GTSNPN and CDR2 SVGIG (reference sequence). This CDR3 has 15 residues. DNA of the CDR3: TGTGCCTGGAGTGTTCAGGGAATTGTTAATTCACCCCTCCACTTT. Translation gives CAWSVQGIVNSPLHF. Filled out from reference TRBV30 and TRBJ1-6, the complete variable domain reads SQTIHQWPATLVQPVGSPLSLECTVEGTSNPNLYWYRQAAGRGLQLLFYSVGIGQISSEVPQNLSASRPQDRQFILSSKKLLLSDSGFYLCAWSVQGIVNSPLHFGNGTRLTVT.

The chain links TRBV2 to TRBJ2-3; 8 nucleotides agree with TRBD2. The CDR3 runs to 13 residues. Germline V CDR1 and CDR2: SNHLY, FYNNEI. V was pared by 5 bases and J by 3 bases, with 1 base of the junction left unmatched. The CDR3 region has the DNA TGTGCCAGCAGTCGGGGGGGGACAGATACGCAGTATTTT. It specifies CASSRGGTDTQYF.

This rearrangement joins TRBV7-6 to TRBJ2-2; 9 nucleotides align to TRBD2. Trimming took 2 bases from V and 1 from J; bases not matched to a gene: 5. Germline assignment: CDR1 SGHVS and CDR2 FNYEAQ. The CDR3 runs to 17 residues. CDR3 in amino acids: CASSLRRLAVNTGELFF. In nucleotides, the CDR3 is TGTGCCAGCAGCTTACGACGACTAGCGGTGAACACCGGGGAGCTGTTTTTT.

The genes are TRBV10-2 and TRBJ2-1; no clear D gene. Germline CDR1 WSHSY, CDR2 SAAADI. This CDR3 has 14 residues. With 1 base removed from V and 7 bases from J, the gap between germline ends came to 11 bases. The CDR3: CASSEWAILNEQFF. CDR3 in DNA: TGCGCCAGCAGTGAGTGGGCAATCCTAAATGAGCAGTTCTTC.